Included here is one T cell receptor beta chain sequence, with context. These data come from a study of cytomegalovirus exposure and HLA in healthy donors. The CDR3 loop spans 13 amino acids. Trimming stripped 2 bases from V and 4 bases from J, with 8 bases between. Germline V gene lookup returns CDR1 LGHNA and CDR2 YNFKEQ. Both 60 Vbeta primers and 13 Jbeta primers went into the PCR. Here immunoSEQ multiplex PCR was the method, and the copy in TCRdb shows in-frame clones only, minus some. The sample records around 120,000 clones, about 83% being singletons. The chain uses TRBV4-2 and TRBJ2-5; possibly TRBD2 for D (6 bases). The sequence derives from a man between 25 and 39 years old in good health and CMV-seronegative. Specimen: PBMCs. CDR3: CASSQQRAETQYF. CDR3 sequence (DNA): TGTGCCAGCAGCCAACAGCGGGCAGAGACCCAGTACTTC.